A single sample is the source of the 14 T cell receptor beta chains below, sequenced in a study of CD4 T cells in relation to SARS-CoV-2 and coronaviruses (dated by TCRdb to the early 2020s). No antigen has been identified for these receptors. Preparation of the library involved the immunoSEQ multiplex PCR assay. Sourced from immuneACCESS, this table was stored by TCRdb with only in-frame sequences that have V and J called. A share of the clones is absent; for the studies checked, an unresolved V gene accounts for under half, and the remainder has no known explanation. Counted in this sample were some 16,000 clones; nearly 85% of them appeared once. The ten largest clones take up roughly two fifths of the sample. CD4+ T cells from unexposed donors were collected before the COVID-19 pandemic (2011-2018). The EasySep CD4+ T cell isolation kit was used to isolate CD4+ T cells once the cultures had run for roughly 10 days.

The sample was CD4+ T cells from PBMCs, cultured in vitro. These receptors all stem from a human donor in good health.

The V call is TRBV19, the J call TRBJ2-3; unclear D gene. This CDR3 is 15 amino acids long. Germline assignment: CDR1 LNHDA and CDR2 SQIVND (reference sequence). V shed 4 bases and J shed 0 bases, with 11 bases lying between them. The DNA for the CDR3 is TGTGCCAGTAGTAAAGGAGATTCTAGCACAGATACGCAGTATTTT. Protein sequence: CASSKGDSSTDTQYF. The whole variable domain, filled in from reference TRBV19 and TRBJ2-3, reads DGGITQSPKYLFRKEGQNVTLSCEQNLNHDAMYWYRQDPGQGLRLIYYSQIVNDFQKGDIAEGYSVSREKKESFPLTVTSAQKNPTAFYLCASSKGDSSTDTQYFGPGTRLTVL.

The J gene is TRBJ1-4, the V gene TRBV3-1 (or the pseudogene TRBV3-2), with a weak D call TRBD1 (6 bases). The CDR3 runs to 13 residues. In germline, CDR1 is LGHDT, CDR2 YNNKEL (reference sequence). V dropped 0 bases and J dropped 13 bases, with 12 bases sitting between them. The CDR3 protein is CASSQDLRGGLFF. The CDR3 nucleotides read TGTGCCAGCAGCCAAGACCTACGAGGGGGACTGTTTTTT.

This clone was observed a few times. V is TRBV5-1 and J is TRBJ2-5, with a tentative D call TRBD1 (6 bases). There are 14 residues in the CDR3. The germline V gene encodes CDR1 SGHRS and CDR2 YFSETQ. Trimming removed 0 bases at V and 5 bases at J, with 11 bases between. CDR3 in amino acids: CASSLAGEWETQYF. The CDR3, as DNA: TGCGCCAGCAGCTTGGCAGGGGAGTGGGAGACCCAGTACTTC.

CDR3 bases: TGTGCCAGCAGTTACTCAAAGACACGGCGACGTACTGAAGCTTTCTTT. Translated, it gives CASSYSKTRRRTEAFF. V and J are TRBV6-5 and TRBJ1-1, with D unresolved. The germline CDR1 and CDR2 sequences are MNHEY and SVGAGI. The V gene lost 0 bases and the J gene lost 5 bases, with 16 bases spanning the gap. CDR3 length: 16 residues.

DNA for the CDR3: TGCAGCATCCTATCGATCACTCTCGGGTCCCGAGAACGACAAGAGACCCAGTACTTC. It encodes CSILSITLGSRERQETQYF. The chain carries TRBV29-1 and TRBJ2-5; D gene unclear. Germline V gene lookup returns CDR1 SQVTM and CDR2 ANQGSEA. Trimming took 8 bases from V and 2 from J, leaving 33 bases between them. The CDR3 runs 19 residues.

This clone was seen only once. The CDR3 region has the DNA TGTGCCAGCAGCACAGCTGGGGGGACAGGGGGTTCTGGGGCCAACGTCCTGACTTTC. Its protein is CASSTAGGTGGSGANVLTF. The chain is built from TRBV7-8 and TRBJ2-6; 11 nucleotides line up with TRBD1. Trimming cost V 5 bases and J 1 base; bases outside gene matches: 10. The CDR3 spans 19 residues. Germline-derived CDR1 and CDR2 are SGHVS and FQNEAQ.

This CDR3 reads CASSHAQIANEQFF. The CDR3 nucleotides read TGCGCCAGCAGCCATGCCCAAATAGCGAATGAGCAGTTCTTC. The V gene is TRBV5-1, the J gene TRBJ2-1, with D perhaps matching TRBD2 (5 bases). Germline-derived CDR1 and CDR2 are SGHRS and YFSETQ. The CDR3 covers 14 residues. V gave up 4 bases and J gave up 7 bases, with 15 bases separating them.

The chain links TRBV30 to TRBJ1-6; 7 nucleotides match TRBD1. V was pared by 4 bases and J by 7 bases, with 7 bases of the junction left unmatched. This CDR3 contains 14 residues. Germline assignment: CDR1 GTSNPN and CDR2 SVGIG (reference sequence). DNA for the CDR3: TGTGCCTGGACCTCAGGGGGGGGGAATTCACCCCTCCACTTT. It specifies CAWTSGGGNSPLHF.

This chain uses TRBV5-1 with TRBJ2-5, with D perhaps TRBD1 (7 bases). Germline V gene lookup returns CDR1 SGHRS and CDR2 YFSETQ. The V end lost 4 bases, the J end lost 2 bases, and 15 bases lay between the germline ends. This CDR3 is 15 amino acids long. The CDR3 coding sequence is TGCGCCAGCAGCGCCGGCGGGACAGAGCAAGAGACCCAGTACTTC. Its protein product is CASSAGGTEQETQYF.

The chain has TRBV27 and TRBJ2-5; D is possibly TRBD2 (5 bases). The germline V gene has CDR1 MNHEY and CDR2 SMNVEV (reference sequence). The CDR3 contains 15 residues. The germline V and J ends were trimmed by 4 bases and 2 bases, with 14 bases remaining between them. This CDR3 reads CASSSGVVGQETQYF. The DNA for the CDR3 is TGTGCCAGCAGTTCCGGGGTGGTGGGGCAAGAGACCCAGTACTTC.

The J gene is TRBJ2-3, the V gene TRBV12-5; 8 bases fit TRBD2. The junction had 8 bases not matched to a gene; V was cut back by 1 base and J by 5 bases. This CDR3 spans 16 amino acids. The germline gives CDR1 LGHNT, CDR2 FRNRAP. The CDR3 nucleotides read TGTGCTAGTGGTTTGGCGAGCGGGAGCTGGGTAGATACGCAGTATTTT. This translates into CASGLASGSWVDTQYF.

J is TRBJ2-6 and V is TRBV24-1; D is undetermined. V lost 5 bases and J lost 1, with 11 bases in between. Looked up from germline, CDR1 is KGHDR and CDR2 is SFDVKD. This CDR3 contains 16 residues. CDR3 region: CATSAPTGSGANVLTF. The CDR3 DNA sequence: TGTGCCACCAGTGCCCCGACGGGTTCTGGGGCCAACGTCCTGACTTTC.

The V gene is TRBV7-6, the J gene TRBJ2-7; D unresolved. From germline, CDR1 is SGHVS and CDR2 FNYEAQ. V gave up 0 bases and J gave up 7 bases, with 4 bases separating them. The CDR3 loop spans 11 amino acids. CDR3 sequence: CASSLAGEQYF. The CDR3 nucleotides read TGTGCCAGCAGCTTAGCGGGGGAGCAGTACTTC.

The genes are TRBV18 and TRBJ1-1, with TRBD1 as a possible D gene (6 bases). Germline V gene data show CDR1 as KGHSH and CDR2 as LQKENI. The CDR3 spans 15 residues. The V and J ends lost 6 bases and 5 bases respectively, with 19 bases between them. CDR3 sequence: CASSLLPGVETEAFF. Here the CDR3 DNA reads TGTGCCAGCTCTCTTCTTCCAGGGGTTGAAACTGAAGCTTTCTTT.